A single sample gave rise to the 15 T cell receptor beta chains below, sequenced in a study of blood T cell repertoires in COVID-19. TCRdb keeps only in-frame clones here, not all; method: immunoSEQ multiplex PCR. The repertoire holds 180,000 or so clones, approximately 86% seen once, with more than 6.5% in the top ten. Sequencing was performed on peripheral blood. These receptors were obtained from a woman older than 75 in a cohort sampled during active or convalescent COVID-19.

This chain uses TRBV19 with TRBJ1-2; 7 nucleotides agree with TRBD1. Germline V lookup: CDR1 LNHDA, CDR2 SQIVND (reference sequence). The CDR3 is 13 amino acids. Trimming at V came to 3 bases and at J to 6 bases, leaving 4 bases not matched to a gene. The CDR3 region is CASSMLGGNGYTF. The CDR3 DNA reads TGTGCCAGTAGTATGTTAGGGGGCAATGGCTACACCTTC. Complete variable domain (other parts from reference TRBV19 and TRBJ1-2): DGGITQSPKYLFRKEGQNVTLSCEQNLNHDAMYWYRQDPGQGLRLIYYSQIVNDFQKGDIAEGYSVSREKKESFPLTVTSAQKNPTAFYLCASSMLGGNGYTFGSGTRLTVV.

The chain joins TRBV6-5 to TRBJ1-3, with D unresolved. The CDR3 covers 14 residues. The ends were cut back, 6 bases at V and 2 bases at J, with 11 bases in the middle. Per germline, CDR1 MNHEY and CDR2 SVGAGI. In DNA, the CDR3 is TGTGCCAGCAGCGCCGATTCGGCTGGAAACACCATATATTTT. Translated, it gives CASSADSAGNTIYF.

This chain connects TRBV3-1 (or the pseudogene TRBV3-2) to TRBJ2-5, with TRBD2 as a possible D gene (7 bases). The CDR3 totals 15 residues. Trimming removed 2 bases at V and 1 base at J, with 11 bases between. Germline V gene sequence: CDR1 LGHDT, CDR2 YNNKEL (reference sequence). CDR3 residues: CASSQRGGAQETQYF. In DNA, the CDR3 is TGTGCCAGCAGCCAAAGAGGGGGGGCCCAAGAGACCCAGTACTTC.

This clone was seen a handful of times. This chain connects TRBV4-3 to TRBJ2-1; 12 nucleotides match TRBD2. V gave up 1 base and J gave up 5 bases; unmatched junction bases: 6. The CDR3 has 17 residues. CDR1 is LGHNA, CDR2 YSLEER, per germline. CDR3 sequence reads: CASSQVWTSGDHNEQFF. The CDR3 DNA reads TGCGCCAGCAGCCAAGTCTGGACTAGCGGGGACCACAATGAGCAGTTCTTC.

V is TRBV29-1 and J is TRBJ1-1; 7 nucleotides match TRBD1. V was pared by 7 bases and J by 8 bases, with 10 bases of the junction left unmatched. CDR1 is SQVTM, CDR2 ANQGSEA, per germline. The CDR3 extends over 12 amino acids. Written as DNA, the CDR3 is TGCAGCGCAAACCTGGGGGGACAGGAAGCTTTCTTT. Translated, it gives CSANLGGQEAFF.

This chain connects TRBV6-7 to TRBJ2-5; D is ambiguous. TRBV6-7 is flagged as an ORF with uncertain function. Trimming took 7 bases from V and 0 from J, leaving 12 bases between them. The CDR3 has 14 amino acids. CDR3 DNA sequence: TGTGCCAGCACCCCGGGTGACTACCAAGAGACCCAGTACTTC. Amino acids: CASTPGDYQETQYF.

V is TRBV6-1 and J is TRBJ1-5; perhaps TRBD1 as D (6 bases). With 3 bases removed from V and 7 bases from J, the gap between germline ends came to 16 bases. CDR3 length equals 15 residues. Per germline, CDR1 MNHNS and CDR2 SASEGT. CDR3 region: CASSEIQGYEQPQHF. The CDR3 DNA sequence: TGTGCCAGCAGTGAGATTCAGGGGTATGAGCAGCCCCAGCATTTT.

The V gene is TRBV5-1, the J gene TRBJ2-7; D perhaps matches TRBD2 (7 bases). The CDR3 runs 14 residues. V was clipped by 4 bases and J by 3 bases, with 14 bases between them. CDR1 is SGHRS, CDR2 YFSETQ, per germline. The CDR3 reads CASSKQGGVYEQYF. CDR3 nucleotide sequence: TGCGCCAGCAGCAAACAGGGAGGGGTCTACGAGCAGTACTTC.

This chain links TRBV14 with TRBJ1-3; D is unresolved. The CDR3 spans 14 residues. V lost 4 bases, J lost 0 bases, and 7 bases lay in between. Germline-derived CDR1 and CDR2 are SGHDN and FVKESK. The CDR3 reads CASSPWSSGNTIYF. The CDR3 coding sequence is TGTGCCAGCAGCCCGTGGAGCTCTGGAAACACCATATATTTT.

The chain links TRBV5-4 to TRBJ2-3; the D gene is possibly TRBD2 (6 bases). From germline, CDR1 is SGHNT and CDR2 YYREEE (reference sequence). Deletions cut 9 bases from V and 2 bases from J, with 13 bases between. This CDR3 is 13 amino acids long. CDR3 DNA sequence: TGTGCCATGGGAGGACTATCCACAGATACGCAGTATTTT. Its translation is CAMGGLSTDTQYF.

The rearrangement joins TRBV27 to TRBJ1-2, with a tentative D call TRBD1 (5 bases). V lost 4 bases and J lost 7, with 19 bases in between. The CDR3 covers 15 residues. In germline, CDR1 is MNHEY, CDR2 SMNVEV (reference sequence). CDR3 residues: CASSSPLRGESGYTF. CDR3 nucleotides: TGTGCCAGCAGTTCCCCCCTTCGGGGGGAGTCTGGCTACACCTTC.

This chain connects TRBV19 to TRBJ2-2, with 9 bases that match TRBD1. Germline V gene data show CDR1 as LNHDA and CDR2 as SQIVND (reference sequence). The CDR3 extends over 15 amino acids. The trim removed 7 bases at V and 7 bases at J, leaving 10 bases unmatched. The CDR3 reads CASTVGTGYSGELFF. In DNA form, the CDR3 reads TGTGCCAGTACAGTCGGGACAGGGTACAGCGGGGAGCTGTTTTTT.

The V gene is TRBV10-2, the J gene TRBJ2-3; D is unresolved. With 3 bases removed from V and 6 bases from J, the gap between germline ends came to 4 bases. Germline values: CDR1 WSHSY, CDR2 SAAADI. The CDR3 consists of 11 residues. In DNA form, the CDR3 reads TGCGCCAGCAGTGACGAGGATACGCAGTATTTT. Translating it yields CASSDEDTQYF.

The genes are TRBV14 and TRBJ1-2; TRBD1 agrees at 8 bases. Trimming at V came to 0 bases and at J to 6 bases, leaving 15 bases not matched to a gene. Germline values: CDR1 SGHDN, CDR2 FVKESK. This CDR3 region has 18 residues. The CDR3 sequence is CASSQDWRQGINENGYTF. For the CDR3, the DNA is TGTGCCAGCAGCCAAGATTGGCGACAGGGGATAAACGAAAATGGCTACACCTTC.

J is TRBJ1-2 and V is TRBV27; the D gene is possibly TRBD1 (5 bases). Germline CDR1 reads MNHEY; CDR2 reads SMNVEV (reference sequence). CDR3 length: 14 residues. Between the trimmed V and J ends, which lost 6 bases and 0 bases, there was a span of 11 bases. The CDR3 DNA reads TGTGCCAGCAGGAAAACAGGCCCTAACTATGGCTACACCTTC. It translates to CASRKTGPNYGYTF.